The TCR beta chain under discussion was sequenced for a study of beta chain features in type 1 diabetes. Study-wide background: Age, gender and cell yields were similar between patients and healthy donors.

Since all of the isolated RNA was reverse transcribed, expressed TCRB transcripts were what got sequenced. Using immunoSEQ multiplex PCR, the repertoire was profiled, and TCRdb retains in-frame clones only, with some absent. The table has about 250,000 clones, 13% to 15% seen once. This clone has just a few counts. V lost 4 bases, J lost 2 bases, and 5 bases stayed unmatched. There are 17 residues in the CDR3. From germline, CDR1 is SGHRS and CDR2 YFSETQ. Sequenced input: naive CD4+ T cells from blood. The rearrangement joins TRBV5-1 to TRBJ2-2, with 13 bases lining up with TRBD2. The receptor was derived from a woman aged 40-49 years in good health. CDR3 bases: TGCGCCAGCAGCAGCGGACTAGCGGGGGCAAACACCGGGGAGCTGTTTTTT. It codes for CASSSGLAGANTGELFF.